The clone carrying this T cell receptor beta chain was seen once. The antigen is unknown. Sequence at one end of the junction differs from germline and may be a read error. Germline V gene sequence: CDR1 SGHRS, CDR2 YFSETQ. The CDR3 consists of 14 residues. These data are taken from a study of T cells in Graves' hyperthyroidism and ophthalmopathy. Study-wide points: From stable hyperthyroidism, ophthalmopathy was set apart by a 13 V-J model.

In making diagnoses, clinical symptoms, serum thyroxine and TRAb, thyroid ultrasound and orbital computed tomography were all used. Amplified TCR beta CDR3 regions came from RNA transcripts. HTBI primers were employed in a first-round RT-PCR of the TCR CDR3. TCRdb passed the multiplex PCR reads through MiXCR, listing each CDR3 protein once. The sample holds 480,000 or so distinct CDR3 sequences, about 46% seen once. The clonotype comes from an adult woman with Graves' disease, either hyperthyroidism or ophthalmopathy (not recorded which). Sequencing used peripheral blood or thyroid tissue (not recorded which). The chain employs TRBV5-1 and TRBJ2-7; 8 bases match TRBD1. The chain's CDR3 is CASSLTGVYDEQYF. The CDR3 nucleotides are TGTGCCAGCAGCCTGACAGGGGTGTACGACGAGCAGTACTTC.